These 16 T cell receptor beta chains came from one sample sequenced in a study of blood T cell repertoires in COVID-19. Assay used: immunoSEQ multiplex PCR; TCRdb lists only in-frame clones, some missing. Of about 440,000 clones listed, 80% to 95% are singletons. The sequencing input was PBMCs or T cells enriched from blood (not recorded which). Source of these receptors: a man aged 18-30 years who had recovered from COVID-19.

This chain connects TRBV16 to TRBJ1-2; the match to TRBD1 covers 7 bases. This CDR3 region has 15 residues. V was clipped by 2 bases and J by 4 bases; unmatched bases: 7. Germline CDR1 reads KGHSY; CDR2 reads FQNENV. The CDR3: CASSQAPGQIYGYTF. DNA of the CDR3: TGTGCCAGCAGCCAAGCCCCGGGACAGATCTATGGCTACACCTTC.

The chain employs TRBV6-5 and TRBJ1-2, with unresolved D. V lost 4 bases, J lost 2 bases, and 11 bases lay in between. There are 14 residues in the CDR3. CDR1 and CDR2 from the germline V gene are MNHEY and SVGAGI. The CDR3 bases are TGTGCCAGCAGTTTCTCCCCGGGGAACTATGGCTACACCTTC. It yields the protein CASSFSPGNYGYTF.

The chain couples TRBV30 to TRBJ1-5, with D hard to call. Trimming shortened V by 3 bases and J by 3 bases, and 9 bases separated the two germline ends. The CDR3 covers 13 residues. The germline V gene has CDR1 GTSNPN and CDR2 SVGIG (reference sequence). The chain's CDR3 is CAWRAGPNQPQHF. For the CDR3, the DNA is TGTGCCTGGAGGGCAGGTCCCAATCAGCCCCAGCATTTT.

V is TRBV5-1 and J is TRBJ2-7; 11 bases align to TRBD2. This CDR3 is 14 amino acids long. The V and J ends lost 4 bases and 3 bases, in that order; junction bases with no gene match: 3. CDR1 is SGHRS and CDR2 is YFSETQ in the germline V gene. The CDR3, as DNA: TGCGCCAGCAGCCTCGGGACTAGCGGCTACGAGCAGTACTTC. Encoded protein: CASSLGTSGYEQYF.

This chain links TRBV28 with TRBJ1-3; D perhaps matches TRBD1 (5 bases). The CDR3 covers 15 residues. Germline CDR1 is MDHEN and CDR2 is SYDVKM. Trimming stripped 3 bases from V and 2 bases from J, with 11 bases between. The DNA for the CDR3 is TGTGCCAGCAGTTTGTCCCTAGGGGCTGGAAACACCATATATTTT. As protein: CASSLSLGAGNTIYF.

This clone was seen a few times. V and J are TRBV6-5 and TRBJ2-7, with D perhaps matching TRBD1 (6 bases). Germline CDR1 MNHEY, CDR2 SVGAGI. Deletions cut 6 bases from V and 2 bases from J, with 17 bases between. The CDR3 contains 15 residues. This CDR3 reads CASRPGQHYAYEQYF. CDR3 DNA: TGTGCCAGCAGACCAGGACAGCATTATGCCTACGAGCAGTACTTC.

This clone came up a few times. This chain uses TRBV19 with TRBJ2-1; 8 positions match TRBD1. The CDR3 is 14 amino acids. Germline V CDR1 and CDR2: LNHDA, SQIVND (reference sequence). The V segment lost 2 bases and the J segment 8 bases; nucleotides outside the gene matches: 5. The CDR3 region is CASSIRTGSDEQFF. Here the CDR3 DNA reads TGTGCCAGTAGTATACGGACAGGGTCGGATGAGCAGTTCTTC.

This clone was seen just once. This chain links TRBV27 with TRBJ1-5; TRBD1 aligns across 9 bases. Germline V gene data show CDR1 as MNHEY and CDR2 as SMNVEV (reference sequence). The CDR3 extends over 16 amino acids. J gave up 1 base and V 6 bases, and 7 bases lay outside the gene matches. The CDR3 region has the DNA TGTGCCAGCAGCACCGGGACAGGGATGAGCAATCAGCCCCAGCATTTT. Translating gives CASSTGTGMSNQPQHF.

The rearrangement links TRBV7-9 to TRBJ1-3; perhaps TRBD1 as D (6 bases). The CDR3 totals 12 residues. V lost 7 bases, J lost 2 bases, and 6 bases lay in between. Germline V gives CDR1 SEHNR, CDR2 FQNEAQ (reference sequence). CDR3 region: CASTGAGNTIYF. The CDR3 DNA sequence: TGTGCCAGCACAGGGGCTGGAAACACCATATATTTT.

This chain connects TRBV3-1 (or the pseudogene TRBV3-2) to TRBJ1-4; D ambiguous. Germline CDR1 LGHDT, CDR2 YNNKEL (reference sequence). V was shortened by 1 base and J by 8 bases, with 8 bases between the two germline ends. The CDR3 has 13 amino acids. As DNA, the CDR3 is TGTGCCAGCAGCCAAGCCGGAGGCGAAAAACTGTTTTTT. Its translation: CASSQAGGEKLFF.

Of note for this clone: This specimen includes other DNA sequences encoding the same CDR3. This chain uses TRBV2 with TRBJ1-2, with D hard to call. The CDR3 has 11 amino acids. CDR1 is SNHLY, CDR2 FYNNEI, per germline. V lost 6 bases and J 5 bases, leaving 7 bases between the germline ends. This CDR3 reads CASRAVYGYTF. DNA for the CDR3: TGTGCCAGCAGGGCGGTGTATGGCTACACCTTC.

The chain has TRBV6-4 and TRBJ2-5; D possibly corresponds to TRBD2 (6 bases). Germline CDR1 is MRHNA and CDR2 is SNTAGT. CDR3 length: 14 amino acids. V was pared by 5 bases and J by 5 bases, with 15 bases between. CDR3 sequence reads: CASSKTPAGETQYF. The DNA for the CDR3 is TGTGCCAGCAGTAAGACACCGGCGGGGGAGACCCAGTACTTC.

V gene TRBV27 combines with J gene TRBJ1-2; the D gene is possibly TRBD1 (6 bases). Germline V gene sequence: CDR1 MNHEY, CDR2 SMNVEV (reference sequence). Trimming removed 4 bases at V and 4 bases at J, with 13 bases between. There are 14 residues in the CDR3. The CDR3 loop is CASSSRGFGYGYTF. The CDR3 DNA follows: TGTGCCAGCAGTTCCAGGGGATTCGGCTATGGCTACACCTTC.

The chain links TRBV11-3 to TRBJ1-1; D is unresolved. Per germline, CDR1 SGHNT and CDR2 YENEEA. The CDR3 contains 13 residues. Trimming stripped 5 bases from V and 0 bases from J, with 7 bases between. Here the CDR3 reads CASSTVLNTEAFF. The DNA for the CDR3 is TGTGCCAGCAGCACTGTGCTGAACACTGAAGCTTTCTTT.

This sequence joins TRBV27 and TRBJ1-3; unclear D gene. Trimming took 4 bases from V and 5 from J, leaving 12 bases between them. Germline assignment: CDR1 MNHEY and CDR2 SMNVEV (reference sequence). CDR3 length: 14 residues. CDR3 sequence: CASSSGGGRNTIYF. The DNA of the CDR3 is TGTGCCAGCAGTTCTGGAGGAGGGAGAAACACCATATATTTT.

V gene TRBV27 combines with J gene TRBJ1-2, with 7 bases aligning to TRBD1. Germline CDR1 MNHEY, CDR2 SMNVEV (reference sequence). The CDR3 runs 15 residues. V was clipped by 7 bases and J by 0 bases; unmatched bases: 8. The CDR3 DNA sequence: TGTGCCAGCACCGTCATGGGACAGCCTAACTATGGCTACACCTTC. Its translation is CASTVMGQPNYGYTF.